This T cell receptor beta chain was captured in a study of blood T cell repertoires in COVID-19. The overall study: Spain, Italy and the United States supplied samples that represented acute and convalescent COVID-19. In each case, the material was cDNA or gDNA derived from T cells, B-cell-depleted T cells, or PBMCs.

Authors' methods: Amplified reference gene primers provided the basis for estimating nucleated cell counts. Some clones are missing from TCRdb's copy, which holds only in-frame ones; the method was immunoSEQ multiplex PCR. V, J and clone size derive from that table, while D and trimming were established from the DNA sequence. The sample lists about 250,000 clones; approximately 90% were seen once. Cohort 3 donors counted as recovered after two negative PCRs, clearance, or resolved symptoms. This CDR3 has 13 amino acids. The V end lost 0 bases, the J end lost 6 bases, and 5 bases lay between the germline ends. Germline CDR1 and CDR2: SNHLY and FYNNEI.

The receptor was derived from a man aged 18 to 29 who had recovered from COVID-19. Sample: PBMCs or T cells enriched from blood (not recorded which). The chain is built from TRBV2 and TRBJ1-4; D is ambiguous. The CDR3 sequence is CASSEALYEKLFF. DNA for the CDR3: TGTGCCAGCAGTGAAGCCCTGTATGAAAAACTGTTTTTT.